One and the same sample provided the 10 T cell receptor beta chains below, sequenced in a study of blood T cell repertoires in COVID-19. Here immunoSEQ multiplex PCR was the method, and the copy in TCRdb shows in-frame clones only, minus some. The profile shows some 80,000 clones, around 84% of them singletons. Sequencing was carried out using peripheral blood. The receptors stem from a woman of 80 years or more in a cohort sampled during active or convalescent COVID-19.

V is TRBV21-1 and J is TRBJ2-1; the table gives TRBD2 as D, unverified against the DNA. TRBV21-1 is a documented pseudogene. This CDR3 has 14 amino acids. Here the CDR3 DNA reads TGTGCCAGCAGCAGGTGCAGCGGGGTCAATGAGCAGTTCTTC. As protein: CASSRCSGVNEQFF.

This clone turned up a few times. The J gene is TRBJ1-2, the V gene TRBV5-1; 7 bases are shared with TRBD1. In germline, CDR1 is SGHRS, CDR2 YFSETQ. This CDR3 has 16 residues. Trimming took 4 bases from V and 4 from J; bases not matched to a gene: 13. CDR3 DNA sequence: TGCGCCAGCAGCACAACCCCAACAGGGGTTGCCTATGGCTACACCTTC. Translation gives CASSTTPTGVAYGYTF.

The chain couples TRBV28 to TRBJ2-7, with a possible D match to TRBD2 (6 bases). V lost 10 bases and J 2 bases, leaving 15 bases between the germline ends. Per the germline V gene, CDR1 is MDHEN and CDR2 is SYDVKM. The CDR3 runs 13 residues. Here the CDR3 reads CATEGRGAYEQYF. The CDR3, as DNA: TGTGCCACGGAGGGGCGGGGAGCCTACGAGCAGTACTTC.

CDR3 coding DNA: TGTGCCAGCAGCTTAGTGGGGACTAGCGGGAGGGCTGATACGCAGTATTTT. Amino acid sequence: CASSLVGTSGRADTQYF. V usage is TRBV7-3 and J usage is TRBJ2-3; 16 bases fit TRBD2. Per the germline V gene, CDR1 is SGHTA and CDR2 is FQGTGA. The V segment lost 2 bases and the J segment 6 bases; nucleotides outside the gene matches: 5. CDR3 length: 17 residues.

This chain links TRBV29-1 with TRBJ2-2; 11 bases agree with TRBD2. Germline CDR1 reads SQVTM; CDR2 reads ANQGSEA. With V trimmed by 7 bases and J by 2 bases, 3 bases remained unmatched. This CDR3 is 14 amino acids long. CDR3 residues: CSAGTSGNTGELFF. DNA for the CDR3: TGCAGCGCCGGGACTAGCGGCAACACCGGGGAGCTGTTTTTT.

This clone was counted many times. The chain joins TRBV3-1 (or the pseudogene TRBV3-2) to TRBJ1-1; 10 positions match TRBD1. The CDR3 has 15 residues. The germline CDR1 and CDR2 sequences are LGHDT and YNNKEL (reference sequence). V shed 4 bases, J shed 4 bases, and the junction held 6 bases outside the gene matches. CDR3 sequence: CASSPDRGLITEAFF. The CDR3 DNA reads TGTGCCAGCAGCCCCGACAGGGGGCTTATCACTGAAGCTTTCTTT.

This chain links TRBV4-1 with TRBJ2-2; TRBD2 is a possible D gene (5 bases). The CDR3 runs to 16 residues. Trimming removed 0 bases at V and 6 bases at J, with 14 bases between. Germline CDR1 MGHRA, CDR2 YSYEKL. CDR3 loop: CASSQDIAPGAGELFF. Here the CDR3 DNA reads TGCGCCAGCAGCCAAGATATAGCGCCTGGCGCCGGGGAGCTGTTTTTT.

This chain joins TRBV18 and TRBJ1-4; the D is unclear. The germline gives CDR1 KGHSH, CDR2 LQKENI. V lost 2 bases and J lost 0, with 7 bases in between. The CDR3 spans 15 residues. CDR3 in amino acids: CASSPSPATNEKLFF. The CDR3 DNA is TGTGCCAGCTCACCATCCCCTGCAACTAATGAAAAACTGTTTTTT.

This rearrangement joins TRBV24-1 to TRBJ2-3, with 11 bases aligning to TRBD2. CDR3 length: 16 amino acids. Unmatched junction bases numbered 8, after V lost 4 bases and J lost 6 bases. Per germline, CDR1 KGHDR and CDR2 SFDVKD. CDR3 amino acids: CATSETSGSAWDTQYF. The CDR3 coding sequence is TGTGCCACCAGTGAAACTAGCGGGAGCGCGTGGGATACGCAGTATTTT.

The genes are TRBV29-1 and TRBJ2-3; D may be TRBD1 (6 bases). V lost 3 bases and J 1 base, leaving 8 bases between the germline ends. This CDR3 contains 13 residues. Germline assignment: CDR1 SQVTM and CDR2 ANQGSEA. CDR3 sequence: CSVDRGGTDTQYF. CDR3 DNA: TGCAGCGTTGACAGGGGAGGCACAGATACGCAGTATTTT.